The entry below describes one T cell receptor (beta chain). The data were taken from a study of blood T cell repertoires in COVID-19. Sequencing was performed with immunoSEQ multiplex PCR; in TCRdb, only in-frame clones are kept and a portion is missing. The data show under 300,000 clones, roughly 80% seen once. Germline-derived CDR1 and CDR2 are SGHNT and YYREEE (reference sequence). The CDR3 sequence is 14 residues long. The J segment lost 3 bases and the V segment lost 3 bases, leaving 2 bases of the junction unmatched. The V call is TRBV5-4, the J call TRBJ1-1, with 10 bases that match TRBD1. This sequence originates from a woman of 80 years or more with acute or convalescent COVID-19. Sample: peripheral blood. The CDR3 sequence: CASSSGQGDTEAFF. For the CDR3, the DNA is TGTGCCAGCAGCTCCGGACAGGGGGACACTGAAGCTTTCTTT.